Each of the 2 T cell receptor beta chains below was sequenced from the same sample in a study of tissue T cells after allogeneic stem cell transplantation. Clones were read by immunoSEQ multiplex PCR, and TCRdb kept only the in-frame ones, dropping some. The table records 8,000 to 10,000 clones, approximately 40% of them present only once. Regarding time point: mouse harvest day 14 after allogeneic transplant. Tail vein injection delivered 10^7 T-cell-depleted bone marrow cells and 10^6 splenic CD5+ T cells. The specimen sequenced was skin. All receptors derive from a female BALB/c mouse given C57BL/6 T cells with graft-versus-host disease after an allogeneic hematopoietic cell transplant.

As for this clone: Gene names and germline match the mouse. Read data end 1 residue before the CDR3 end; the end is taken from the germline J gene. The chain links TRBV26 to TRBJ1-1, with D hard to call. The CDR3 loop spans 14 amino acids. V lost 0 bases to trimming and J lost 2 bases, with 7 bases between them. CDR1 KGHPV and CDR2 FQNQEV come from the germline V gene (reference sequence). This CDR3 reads CASSLSRPNTEVFF. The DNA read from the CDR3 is TGTGCCAGCAGTCTGTCGAGACCTAACACAGAAGTCTTC.

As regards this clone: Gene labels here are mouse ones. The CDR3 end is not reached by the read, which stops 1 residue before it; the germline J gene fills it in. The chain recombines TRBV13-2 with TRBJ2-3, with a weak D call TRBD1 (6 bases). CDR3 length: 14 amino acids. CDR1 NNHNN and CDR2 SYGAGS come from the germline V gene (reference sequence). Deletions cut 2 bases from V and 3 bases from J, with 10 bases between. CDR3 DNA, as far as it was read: TGTGCCAGCGGTGAAGGCAGGGGAGCAGAAACGCTGTAT. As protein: CASGEGRGAETLY. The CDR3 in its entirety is CASGEGRGAETLYF.